These T cell receptor beta chains were read from a single sample in a study of blood T cell repertoires in COVID-19. Data came from immunoSEQ multiplex PCR; TCRdb stores just in-frame clones and leaves some out. The sample includes approximately 210,000 clones, around 90% of them seen just once. Source material: peripheral blood. The receptor set was obtained from a human donor in a cohort sampled during active COVID-19. CDR3s include the opening cysteine and the closing phenylalanine or tryptophan.

CDR3,V,J
CASSQGQPPYEQYF,TRBV4-1,TRBJ2-7
CASSGTGAGGELFF,TRBV19,TRBJ2-2
CAWKWGLVDEQFF,TRBV30,TRBJ2-1
CASSVKLDTQYF,TRBV6-2/TRBV6-3,TRBJ2-3
CATPVVGGVSNQPQHF,TRBV15,TRBJ1-5
CASSPTSRDDTQYF,TRBV7-9,TRBJ2-3
CSVPSGPGQGANLLGWSETQYF,TRBV29-1,TRBJ2-5
CSVTLAGRGVSYEQYF,TRBV29-1,TRBJ2-7
CASSYWEEGKAFF,TRBV2,TRBJ1-1
CASSQVGTVNSGNTIYF,TRBV4-3,TRBJ1-3
CSVIVRDEQYF,TRBV29-1,TRBJ2-7
CSAQAGGPREQYF,TRBV29-1,TRBJ2-7
CASSVRQGVREKLFF,TRBV28,TRBJ1-4
CASSSILSGRVHYGYTF,TRBV11-3,TRBJ1-2
CASSPGGTGNTEAFF,TRBV4-1,TRBJ1-1
CASSAGTEETQYF,TRBV9,TRBJ2-5
CAWRGLGGPDYEQYF,TRBV30,TRBJ2-7
CATSVGSGTDTQYF,TRBV24-1,TRBJ2-3
CASSTYDRAAGNTIYF,TRBV9,TRBJ1-3
CASSQDGGFGTGAEKLFF,TRBV4-3,TRBJ1-4
CASSLYGQGVQYF,TRBV5-6,TRBJ2-7
CASSSQETQYF,TRBV6-2/TRBV6-3,TRBJ2-5
CASSRPGGEQYF,TRBV6-2/TRBV6-3,TRBJ2-7
CASSETSGTQETQYF,TRBV5-1,TRBJ2-5
CASSQQGAHEQYF,TRBV5-1,TRBJ2-7
CASSSTTGRTDTQYF,TRBV11-2,TRBJ2-3
CASSLTGPGNQPQHF,TRBV27,TRBJ1-5
CASSFIGGRYNEQFF,TRBV27,TRBJ2-1
CASGGWTSNYGYTF,TRBV2,TRBJ1-2
CASSNSGESPLHF,TRBV27,TRBJ1-6
CASSQEDSPNYGYTF,TRBV4-2,TRBJ1-2
CASSLDRGGSGNTIYF,TRBV5-1,TRBJ1-3
CASSGKTGRVRYTEAFF,TRBV6-2/TRBV6-3,TRBJ1-1
CASSFSTGRLYEQYF,TRBV7-2,TRBJ2-7
CASSADSQETQYF,TRBV2,TRBJ2-5
CASSAGWNTEAFF,TRBV10-2,TRBJ1-1
CASSFSSSEGYTF,TRBV12-3/TRBV12-4,TRBJ1-2
CASSLTGHTGELFF,TRBV28,TRBJ2-2
CASSLTAYNSPLHF,TRBV7-9,TRBJ1-6
CASSEAPEYTQYF,TRBV6-1,TRBJ2-3
CASSRQGQGNEKLFF,TRBV2,TRBJ1-4
CASSSGQGDGYTF,TRBV9,TRBJ1-2
CASSRTAGLAGDSYEQYF,TRBV18,TRBJ2-7
CASSQTGSEELFF,TRBV5-6,TRBJ2-2
CAISGLAGVNEQYF,TRBV10-3,TRBJ2-7
CASSPYLQGWSEQYF,TRBV18,TRBJ2-7
CASSLDGGRPTNEKLFF,TRBV7-9,TRBJ1-4
CASHLAGVGTDTQYF,TRBV28,TRBJ2-3
CASIPSRGNYEQYF,TRBV6-5,TRBJ2-7